This T cell receptor beta chain was captured by sequencing in a study of T cell responses to AZD1222 COVID-19 vaccine. The study's findings and limits: Researchers took repertoire samples only after the peak T cell response had come. Elevations in Spike-specific TCR breadth and depth followed administration of two AZD1222 doses.

Worth noting for this clone: The antigen is not known.

Profiling relied on immunoSEQ multiplex PCR, and the TCRdb table lists in-frame clones only, not all of them. The sample comprises 150,000 to 200,000 clones, around 90% of which are singletons, and roughly 27% rests with the top ten. Germline values: CDR1 MNHEY, CDR2 SVGAGI. The V gene lost 10 bases and the J gene lost 0 bases, with 10 bases spanning the gap. The CDR3 length is 12 residues. The J gene is TRBJ2-7, the V gene TRBV6-5; TRBD1 is a possible D gene (6 bases). This material consisted of peripheral blood, taken 28 days after the second AZD1222 dose. The source of this sequence is an adult who received the AZD1222 COVID-19 vaccine. For the CDR3, the DNA is TGTGCCACCAACAGGGTCTCCTACGAGCAGTACTTC. It codes for CATNRVSYEQYF.